This T cell receptor beta chain was obtained from a study of human T cells and chemical hapten exposure. Study background: A 2 cm by 2 cm inner upper arm patch received 2% DPC for sensitization. How much TCR each sample yielded varied, mostly because pooled library volumes differed slightly.

As for time point: patch test 1, 2 weeks after DPC sensitization. Stated treatment: therapeutic diphenylcyclopropenone sensitization with weekly scalp DPC. Unfractionated whole blood was the source from which total RNA was extracted. The CDR3 extends over 15 amino acids. The germline gives CDR1 SGHNT, CDR2 YYREEE (reference sequence). Trimming took off 2 bases at V and 0 bases at J, with 11 bases between the two ends. Using its own MiXCR run on the RACE reads, TCRdb lists one record per CDR3 protein. The sample lists fewer than 150,000 distinct CDR3 sequences; approximately 13% were seen once. Whole-study results and caveats: With DPC sensitization, TCRs exceeding 1 in 1000 frequency showed no change.

The table lists this clonotype with a few counts. Antigen specificity is unknown. The sequence was collected from a man younger than 35 with alopecia areata. Some clones in this sample may be carry-over from other donors' samples. This material consisted of whole blood, taken in connection with sensitization to the hapten diphenylcyclopropenone (DPC). The genes are TRBV5-4 and TRBJ1-1; tentative D call: TRBD1 (5 bases). The CDR3 DNA reads TGTGCCAGCAGCTTTAAAGGGGCTATGAACACTGAAGCTTTCTTT. Its translation is CASSFKGAMNTEAFF.